This passage covers 21 T cell receptor beta chains from one sample sequenced in a study of shared clonotypes between healthy human individuals. As defined, naive CD8 cells were CD45RO-negative and positively selected for CCR7, with terminally differentiated effector memory CD45RA+ cells excluded. The table came from immunoSEQ multiplex PCR; TCRdb's copy has only in-frame clones and leaves some out. The table includes about 680,000 clones, around 92% detected once. The sample comprised naive CD8+ T cells sorted from blood. All receptors derive from a man aged 25-40 years in good health.

This chain connects TRBV6-5 to TRBJ2-7; 8 positions match TRBD1. The CDR3 has 14 residues. J lost 3 bases, V lost 7 bases, and 8 bases had no gene match. CDR1 and CDR2 (germline): MNHEY, SVGAGI. This CDR3 is CASKGQGPLYEQYF. The CDR3 DNA reads TGTGCCAGCAAAGGACAGGGACCCCTCTACGAGCAGTACTTC.

This rearrangement joins TRBV7-9 to TRBJ2-7; D possibly uses TRBD1 or TRBD2 (5 bases each). Per germline, CDR1 SEHNR and CDR2 FQNEAQ (reference sequence). Trimming cost V 5 bases and J 7 bases, with 12 bases left between them. The CDR3 has 12 residues. CDR3 in DNA: TGTGCCAGCAGCCCGATGGGGGAGGAGCAGTACTTC. Protein product: CASSPMGEEQYF. Complete variable domain (other parts from reference TRBV7-9 and TRBJ2-7): DTGVSQNPRHKITKRGQNVTFRCDPISEHNRLYWYRQTLGQGPEFLTYFQNEAQLEKSRLLSDRFSAERPKGSFSTLEIQRTEQGDSAMYLCASSPMGEEQYFGPGTRLTVT.

About this clone itself: The same CDR3 can be traced to other DNA sequences in this sample. CDR3 DNA: TGCGCCAGCAGCCAAGACAGGGGCAATCAGCCCCAGCATTTT. Residues: CASSQDRGNQPQHF. The chain has TRBV4-1 and TRBJ1-5; weak D call: TRBD1 (5 bases). The germline CDR1 and CDR2 sequences are MGHRA and YSYEKL. The V and J ends lost 0 bases and 2 bases respectively, with 5 bases between them. CDR3 length equals 14 residues.

This clone was recorded only once. The genes are TRBV7-9 and TRBJ1-1; D uncertain. Germline V gene sequence: CDR1 SEHNR, CDR2 FQNEAQ (reference sequence). The CDR3 runs to 14 residues. V was trimmed by 4 bases and J by 4 bases, leaving 13 bases between them. CDR3 loop: CASSSTGRPTEAFF. The DNA for the CDR3 is TGTGCCAGCAGCTCTACCGGAAGACCCACTGAAGCTTTCTTT.

This sequence joins TRBV10-3 and TRBJ2-1, with D possibly being TRBD2 (6 bases). Germline V gene lookup returns CDR1 ENHRY and CDR2 SYGVKD. This CDR3 has 13 residues. Deletions cut 2 bases from V and 5 bases from J, with 7 bases between. The CDR3 loop is CAISERLDNEQFF. Written as DNA, the CDR3 is TGTGCCATCAGTGAGAGACTAGACAATGAGCAGTTCTTC.

Here the CDR3 reads CASSPISGDEQFF. For the CDR3, the DNA is TGTGCCAGCAGCCCCATTAGCGGAGATGAGCAGTTCTTC. V is TRBV7-9 and J is TRBJ2-1; D possibly corresponds to TRBD2 (6 bases). V lost 5 bases, J lost 8 bases, and 13 bases lay in between. The CDR3 is 13 amino acids. CDR1 is SEHNR, CDR2 FQNEAQ, per germline (reference sequence).

This chain uses TRBV5-1 with TRBJ2-3, with D perhaps being TRBD1 or TRBD2 (5 bases each). The CDR3 loop spans 16 amino acids. Trimming shortened V by 3 bases and J by 4 bases, and 18 bases separated the two germline ends. CDR1 is SGHRS and CDR2 is YFSETQ in the germline V gene. Here the CDR3 reads CASSSLMGTTSDTQYF. CDR3 sequence (DNA): TGCGCCAGCAGCTCCCTAATGGGGACCACCTCAGATACGCAGTATTTT.

A note on this clone: An end of the junction differs from the germline gene, which may be a read error. V is TRBV7-2 and J is TRBJ2-7; 7 bases are shared with TRBD1. From germline, CDR1 is SGHTA and CDR2 FQGNSA. The CDR3 consists of 14 residues. CDR3 in DNA: TGTGCCAGCAGCTTAGGGGACAGCAGCTTACTACCAAATTTC. It encodes CASSLGDSSLLPNF.

Comment on this clone: The junction shows a germline mismatch at one end, possibly a read error. This sequence joins TRBV5-5 and TRBJ1-3; 10 nucleotides align to TRBD1. This CDR3 contains 13 residues. The germline V gene encodes CDR1 SGHKS and CDR2 YYEKEE (reference sequence). The CDR3 nucleotides read TGTGCCAGCAGCATAAAAGACCCGGGACAGGGGATTTTT. Protein sequence: CASSIKDPGQGIF.

V usage is TRBV7-6 and J usage is TRBJ2-5, with D hard to call. The CDR3 sequence is 13 residues long. Trimming pared 2 bases from V and 4 bases from J, leaving 8 bases between. Germline V gives CDR1 SGHVS, CDR2 FNYEAQ. CDR3 in DNA: TGTGCCAGCAGCTTAAGGCGGTCAGAGACCCAGTACTTC. Protein product: CASSLRRSETQYF.

V is TRBV7-9 and J is TRBJ2-3; D possibly matches TRBD1 or TRBD2 (5 bases each). CDR1 and CDR2 from the germline V gene are SEHNR and FQNEAQ (reference sequence). Trimming removed 4 bases at V and 6 bases at J, with 17 bases between. CDR3 length equals 15 residues. The CDR3 here is CASSSRDAQGDTQYF. The CDR3 coding sequence is TGTGCCAGCAGCTCAAGGGACGCCCAGGGCGATACGCAGTATTTT.

This rearrangement joins TRBV6-5 to TRBJ2-3, with TRBD2 matching over 10 bases. Per germline, CDR1 MNHEY and CDR2 SVGAGI. V was pared by 2 bases and J by 3 bases, with 5 bases of the junction left unmatched. The CDR3 runs 16 residues. CDR3 nucleotide sequence: TGTGCCAGCAGTTACCTGCCTAGCGGGAGTACAGATACGCAGTATTTT. Translated, it gives CASSYLPSGSTDTQYF.

The V call is TRBV7-9, the J call TRBJ2-1; 7 bases match TRBD1. V lost 4 bases to trimming and J lost 9 bases; unmatched junction nucleotides: 3. The CDR3 contains 12 residues. From germline, CDR1 is SEHNR and CDR2 FQNEAQ (reference sequence). CDR3 sequence: CASSYGQVEQFF. Written as DNA, the CDR3 is TGTGCCAGCAGCTATGGACAGGTTGAGCAGTTCTTC.

CDR3 protein: CASTIGLFQYF. DNA for the CDR3: TGTGCCAGCACCATAGGGCTTTTCCAGTACTTC. The chain joins TRBV7-2 to TRBJ2-4, with D hard to call. V lost 7 bases and J lost 13, with 14 bases in between. The CDR3 extends over 11 amino acids. Germline loops: CDR1 SGHTA, CDR2 FQGNSA.

The V and J genes are TRBV5-5 and TRBJ1-2; 10 bases map to TRBD1. The CDR3 is made up of 15 amino acids. Germline lookup yields CDR1 SGHKS and CDR2 YYEKEE (reference sequence). The V and J ends lost 3 bases and 8 bases, in that order; junction bases with no gene match: 10. CDR3 region: CASSSSDRGREGYTF. CDR3 DNA: TGTGCCAGCAGCTCCTCCGACAGGGGGCGCGAGGGCTACACCTTC.

The chain has TRBV10-3 and TRBJ2-7, with 9 bases lining up with TRBD1. CDR1 ENHRY and CDR2 SYGVKD come from the germline V gene. The CDR3 spans 15 residues. V lost 6 bases, J lost 3 bases, and 9 bases stayed unmatched. The CDR3 region has the DNA TGTGCCATCAGCACACCGGGACAGGGAAACTACGAGCAGTACTTC. Protein product: CAISTPGQGNYEQYF.

The chain joins TRBV15 to TRBJ1-5; 7 bases agree with TRBD1. The ends lost 5 bases at V and 2 bases at J; junction bases unmatched: 6. CDR3 length: 15 amino acids. Germline loops: CDR1 LNHNV, CDR2 YYDKDF (reference sequence). CDR3 sequence: CATSVRGTGNQPQHF. CDR3 bases: TGTGCCACCAGCGTCCGAGGGACAGGCAATCAGCCCCAGCATTTT.

The rearrangement links TRBV29-1 to TRBJ2-7; tentative D call: TRBD1 (5 bases). There are 14 residues in the CDR3. Germline loops: CDR1 SQVTM, CDR2 ANQGSEA. Trimming stripped 4 bases from V and 3 bases from J, with 16 bases between. CDR3 coding DNA: TGCAGCGTTGTGATTGGGCAGGGTGACTACGAGCAGTACTTC. Its translation: CSVVIGQGDYEQYF.

This clone was observed a single time. The genes are TRBV9 and TRBJ2-2; possibly TRBD2 for D (5 bases). With 4 bases removed from V and 0 bases from J, the gap between germline ends came to 10 bases. The CDR3 covers 15 residues. The V gene's germline CDR1 is SGDLS and CDR2 YYNGEE. CDR3 nucleotide sequence: TGTGCCAGCAGCTCGAGCGGAGCGAACACCGGGGAGCTGTTTTTT. This gives the protein CASSSSGANTGELFF.

The rearrangement links TRBV7-9 to TRBJ2-1; the match to TRBD2 covers 15 bases. Trimming removed 6 bases from V and 9 bases from J; junction bases left unmatched: 9. This CDR3 contains 16 residues. Germline CDR1 is SEHNR and CDR2 is FQNEAQ (reference sequence). DNA for the CDR3: TGTGCCAGCAGTACCGGGACTAGCGGGAGGATGGGTGAGCAGTTCTTC. Protein: CASSTGTSGRMGEQFF.

The genes are TRBV7-6 and TRBJ2-1; 7 bases fit TRBD2. Trimming took 1 base from V and 5 from J; bases not matched to a gene: 8. The length of the CDR3 is 16 residues. CDR1 and CDR2 from the germline V gene are SGHVS and FNYEAQ. The CDR3 DNA follows: TGTGCCAGCAGCTTAGAGGCTAGCGGAGGTAACAATGAGCAGTTCTTC. This translates into CASSLEASGGNNEQFF.